These 22 T cell receptor gamma chains came from one sample sequenced in a study of gamma-delta chains in newborns, infants, children. TCRdb used CATT to re-call clones from the reads. This table holds about 1,000 gamma-chain clones, about 44% found once. The sequenced sample consisted of blood. Receptor source: a child who was a newborn, infant or young child, either healthy, febrile or measles-vaccinated (not recorded which).

A remark on this clone: Distinct nucleotide sequences in the sample also encode this CDR3. The rearrangement joins TRGV9 to TRGJP. The J gene, absent from TCRdb, was called here by matching the DNA to germline. Germline V gene lookup returns CDR1 GITISATS and CDR2 ISYDGTV (reference sequence). The junction had 5 bases not matched to a gene; V was cut back by 5 bases and J by 4 bases. The CDR3 has 16 amino acids. CDR3 sequence (DNA): TGTGCCTTGTGGGGGGTACAAGAGTTGGGCAAAAAAATCAAGGTATTT. It is translated as CALWGVQELGKKIKVF.

Comment on this clone: A much larger clone is a single base away; this may be a read error. Other DNA sequences of this sample code for an identical CDR3. V and J are TRGV4 and TRGJP2. Because TCRdb records no J gene, it was assigned here through a match of the DNA to germline. The V gene's germline CDR1 is EGSTGY and CDR2 YDSYTSSV. This CDR3 spans 12 amino acids. The CDR3 nucleotides read TGTGCCACCTATAGTAGCGATTGGATCAAGACGTTT. This encodes CATYSSDWIKTF.

With respect to this clone: It may be a read error: a sequence one base away is much more abundant. V and J are TRGV3 and TRGJ1 or TRGJ2. The J gene comes from matching the DNA to germline here; TCRdb lacks it. The germline V gene encodes CDR1 VTNTFY and CDR2 YDVSTARD (reference sequence). The CDR3 loop spans 12 amino acids. CDR3 protein: CATWVTYCKKLF. The CDR3 DNA reads as TGTGCCACCTGGGTCACTTATTGTAAGAAACTCTTT.

As to this clone: A single base separates this from a much larger clone, so it may be a read error. The rearrangement joins TRGV9 to TRGJP. The J gene was missing in TCRdb and was found by matching the end of the DNA to germline. CDR1 is GITISATS, CDR2 ISYDGTV, per germline (reference sequence). CDR3 length: 15 amino acids. The CDR3 reads CALWEEELSKKIKVF. CDR3 bases: TGTGCCTTGTGGGAGGAAGAGTTGAGCAAAAAAATCAAGGTATTT.

By sample share, this clone is large. V usage is TRGV5 and J usage is TRGJ1 or TRGJ2. TCRdb carries no J gene annotation; the J gene was assigned here by matching the DNA with germline. The length of the CDR3 is 14 residues. CDR1 and CDR2 (germline): VINAFY, YDVSNSKD. Trimming cost V 0 bases and J 2 bases; bases outside gene matches: 4. The CDR3 loop is CATWDRQDYYKKLF. CDR3 nucleotide sequence: TGTGCCACCTGGGACAGGCAGGATTATTATAAGAAACTCTTT.

Sample share makes this clone large. The V call is TRGV3, the J call TRGJ1 or TRGJ2. Matching the DNA to germline supplied the J gene, which TCRdb does not give. CDR3 size: 15 residues. The J segment lost 0 bases and the V segment lost 2 bases, leaving 7 bases of the junction unmatched. In germline, CDR1 is VTNTFY, CDR2 YDVSTARD (reference sequence). The CDR3 DNA follows: TGTGCCACCTGGGACACCCTCACGAATTATTATAAGAAACTCTTT. Translation: CATWDTLTNYYKKLF.

A word on this clone: A much bigger clone sits one base away, suggesting this may be a read error. The V call is TRGV9, the J call TRGJP. TCRdb is silent on the J gene; assignment here came from matching the DNA to germline. The CDR3 contains 15 residues. The germline V gene has CDR1 GITISATS and CDR2 ISYDGTV (reference sequence). V shed 2 bases, J shed 7 bases, and the junction held 2 bases outside the gene matches. CDR3 loop: CALWEAELGKKIKVF. The CDR3 DNA sequence: TGTGCCTTGTGGGAGGCCGAGTTGGGCAAAAAAATCAAGGTATTT.

V gene TRGV9 combines with J gene TRGJP. No J gene is reported in TCRdb; it was inferred here by comparing the DNA with germline. The length of the CDR3 is 16 residues. Germline-derived CDR1 and CDR2 are GITISATS and ISYDGTV (reference sequence). The junction had 4 bases not matched to a gene; V was cut back by 2 bases and J by 6 bases. The CDR3 loop reads CALWEDPELGKKIKVF. The CDR3 DNA follows: TGTGCCTTGTGGGAGGATCCAGAGTTGGGCAAAAAAATCAAGGTATTT.

The chain couples TRGV9 to TRGJP. The J gene, absent from TCRdb, was called here by matching the DNA to germline. V lost 3 bases to trimming and J lost 10 bases; unmatched junction nucleotides: 6. Germline values: CDR1 GITISATS, CDR2 ISYDGTV (reference sequence). CDR3 size: 15 residues. CDR3 amino acids: CALWEQSLGKKIKVF. Here the CDR3 DNA reads TGTGCCTTGTGGGAGCAAAGTTTGGGCAAAAAAATCAAGGTATTT.

The V call is TRGV4, the J call TRGJP1. J was trimmed by 1 base and V by 4 bases; bases with no gene match: 3. The germline gives CDR1 EGSTGY, CDR2 YDSYTSSV. The CDR3 loop spans 14 amino acids. In DNA, the CDR3 is TGTGCCACCTGGGAAGCTACCACTGGTTGGTTCAAGATATTT. It translates to CATWEATTGWFKIF.

Note on this clone: Since a much larger clone is just one base distant, this may be a read error. In DNA, the CDR3 is TGCGCCACCTGGGTCCTCGGGCAAACTGGTTGGTTCAAGATATTT. Its translation is CATWVLGQTGWFKIF. V is TRGV3 and J is TRGJP1. Here the J gene came from matching the DNA to germline, since TCRdb omits it. The CDR3 has 15 residues. From germline, CDR1 is VTNTFY and CDR2 YDVSTARD (reference sequence).

By its share, this clone is large. The V gene is TRGV9, the J gene TRGJP. The germline CDR1 and CDR2 sequences are GITISATS and ISYDGTV (reference sequence). V dropped 5 bases and J dropped 7; count of bases not matched to a gene: 5. The CDR3 runs to 15 residues. The CDR3 sequence is CALWVIELGKKIKVF. The CDR3 DNA follows: TGTGCCTTGTGGGTTATCGAGTTGGGCAAAAAAATCAAGGTATTT.

To note about this clone: A much larger clone differs from this one at a single base, so this may be a read error. The rearrangement uses TRGV5 and TRGJ1 or TRGJ2. Since TCRdb gives no J gene, matching the DNA to germline was used here to assign it. Germline lookup yields CDR1 VINAFY and CDR2 YDVSNSKD. The length of the CDR3 is 11 residues. The CDR3, as DNA: TGTGCCGCCTGGGACAGAATTAAGAAACTCTTT. This gives the protein CAAWDRIKKLF.

The CDR3 DNA follows: TGTGCCTTGTGGGAGAACGAGAAGAAACTCTTT. This translates into CALWENEKKLF. This rearrangement joins TRGV9 to TRGJ1 or TRGJ2. No J segment appears in TCRdb, so it was assigned here by matching the sequence to germline. CDR3 length equals 11 residues. Germline loops: CDR1 GITISATS, CDR2 ISYDGTV (reference sequence). Unmatched junction bases numbered 6, after V lost 3 bases and J lost 10 bases.

Judged by abundance, this clone is large (0.1 to 1%). Other nucleotide sequences from this sample produce the same CDR3. V gene TRGV4 was called; the J gene was not. This CDR3 is built from 10 residues. Germline CDR1 and CDR2: EGSTGY and YDSYTSSV. CDR3 in DNA: TGTGCCACCTGGGATAGGACTGAACTCTTT. Protein sequence: CATWDRTELF.

Turning to this clone: This may stem from a read error, because a much larger clone lies one nucleotide away. The chain employs TRGV3 and TRGJ1 or TRGJ2. Assignment of the J gene here rests on matching the DNA to germline, because TCRdb gives none. With 6 bases clipped from V and 3 bases from J, the junction kept 2 bases outside the gene matches. CDR1 VTNTFY and CDR2 YDVSTARD come from the germline V gene (reference sequence). This CDR3 is 11 amino acids long. The CDR3 protein is CATWLYYKKLF. The CDR3 nucleotides are TGTGCCACCTGGCTTTATTATAAGAAACTCTTT.

This sequence joins TRGV9 and TRGJP. TCRdb gives no J gene; it was assigned here by matching the DNA to germline. The trim removed 0 bases at V and 1 base at J, leaving 3 bases unmatched. The CDR3 has 18 residues. Germline CDR1 is GITISATS and CDR2 is ISYDGTV (reference sequence). CDR3 DNA: TGTGCCTTGTGGGAGGTGCAAGGGCAAGAGTTGGGCAAAAAAATCAAGGTATTT. As protein: CALWEVQGQELGKKIKVF.

This clone was seen more than once but under ten times. J is TRGJP and V is TRGV9. The J gene, missing from TCRdb, was assigned here through DNA to germline matching. The germline gives CDR1 GITISATS, CDR2 ISYDGTV (reference sequence). This CDR3 has 17 residues. V trimming: 2 bases; J trimming: 4 bases; junction bases outside the gene matches: 5. The CDR3 loop is CALWEAIQELGKKIKVF. CDR3 nucleotides: TGTGCCTTGTGGGAGGCGATACAAGAGTTGGGCAAAAAAATCAAGGTATTT.

This chain links TRGV5 with TRGJ1 or TRGJ2. In the absence of a J gene in TCRdb, the DNA was matched to germline to assign it here. Germline V gives CDR1 VINAFY, CDR2 YDVSNSKD. This CDR3 is 11 amino acids long. Losses at the gene ends were 12 bases for V and 8 bases for J; bases not matched to a gene: 13. This chain's CDR3 is CAAGDKNKKLF. In nucleotides, the CDR3 is TGTGCCGCCGGGGACAAAAATAAGAAACTCTTT.

The J gene is TRGJ1 or TRGJ2, the V gene TRGV4. No J gene was available from TCRdb, and it was assigned here by a germline match of the DNA. J was trimmed by 11 bases and V by 5 bases; bases with no gene match: 9. CDR3 length equals 11 residues. Germline CDR1 reads EGSTGY; CDR2 reads YDSYTSSV. The CDR3 bases are TGTGCCACCTGGGTCTCGCGTGAGAAACTCTTT. Its translation is CATWVSREKLF.

This clone was found a few times. CDR3 residues: CALWEVRLGKKIKVF. The CDR3 nucleotides read TGTGCCTTGTGGGAGGTGAGGTTGGGCAAAAAAATCAAGGTATTT. The chain carries TRGV9 and TRGJP. The J gene, not given by TCRdb, was assigned here from a germline match of the nucleotide sequence. This CDR3 has 15 amino acids. Germline assignment: CDR1 GITISATS and CDR2 ISYDGTV (reference sequence). V lost 0 bases, J lost 9 bases, and 2 bases stayed unmatched.

As concerns this clone: A read error may be the cause here, since a much bigger clone is one base away. The rearrangement uses TRGV3 and TRGJ1 or TRGJ2. TCRdb supplies no J gene; here it was assigned by aligning the nucleotide sequence to germline. Looked up from germline, CDR1 is VTNTFY and CDR2 is YDVSTARD (reference sequence). The CDR3 is 12 amino acids. The CDR3 sequence is CATWYRYYKKLF. In nucleotides, the CDR3 is TGTGCCACCTGGTACAGGTATTATAAGAAACTCTTT.